This is a list of T cell receptor beta chains from one sample in a study of blood T cells in healthy people across ages. TCRdb recomputed calls from the 5' RACE reads with MiXCR, one row per CDR3 protein. Of about 570,000 distinct CDR3 sequences in the sample, 27% were seen once. The sequenced sample was blood. The receptors here all came from a woman in her 70s in good health. Each CDR3 is given with its conserved first and last residue. A D gene is named only where the DNA matches it firmly. Size tells how often a clone was seen (once, few, many) or the class of an expanded clone, and some rows leave it out.

CDR3nt: TGTGCCAGCAGCCAGCTTGGCACGGGACAGGGGAATGAAAAACTGTTTTTT
CDR3aa: CASSQLGTGQGNEKLFF
d_gene: TRBD1
j_gene: TRBJ1-4
abundance: -
v_gene: TRBV7-9

CDR3nt: TGTGCCAGCAGCTCACGGACTAGCAGTGTTTCAGATACGCAGTATTTT
CDR3aa: CASSSRTSSVSDTQYF
d_gene: TRBD2
j_gene: TRBJ2-3
abundance: few
v_gene: TRBV9

CDR3nt: TGTGCCAGCAGCTTGGGGAGGGGGCCTAGCACAGATACGCAGTATTTT
CDR3aa: CASSLGRGPSTDTQYF
d_gene: -
j_gene: TRBJ2-3
abundance: many
v_gene: TRBV7-2

CDR3nt: TGTGCCAGCAGCTTAGTGGGGGGCTCCTACAATGAGCAGTTCTTC
CDR3aa: CASSLVGGSYNEQFF
d_gene: -
j_gene: TRBJ2-1
abundance: many
v_gene: TRBV11-2

CDR3nt: TGTGCCAGCAACTTAGGACAGGGGGCGCGAAGGGCGTTCTTT
CDR3aa: CASNLGQGARRAFF
d_gene: TRBD1
j_gene: TRBJ1-1
abundance: -
v_gene: TRBV11-1

CDR3nt: TGTGCCAGCCCTGGGACTGCACAAGAGACCCAGTACTTC
CDR3aa: CASPGTAQETQYF
d_gene: -
j_gene: TRBJ2-5
abundance: few
v_gene: TRBV2

CDR3nt: TGTGCCTGGACCCCCGGGACAGCAGATACGCAGTATTTT
CDR3aa: CAWTPGTADTQYF
d_gene: TRBD1
j_gene: TRBJ2-3
abundance: -
v_gene: TRBV30

CDR3nt: TGCGCCAGCAGCCAGGGTCTAACTAGGATGAACACTGAAGCTTTCTTT
CDR3aa: CASSQGLTRMNTEAFF
d_gene: -
j_gene: TRBJ1-1
abundance: few
v_gene: TRBV4-3

CDR3nt: TGTGCCAGCAGCTTAGTAAGGGGCGACTATGGCTACACCTTC
CDR3aa: CASSLVRGDYGYTF
d_gene: -
j_gene: TRBJ1-2
abundance: few
v_gene: TRBV7-2

CDR3nt: TGTGCCAGCAGTGCCGACAGGTACAATCAGCCCCAGCATTTT
CDR3aa: CASSADRYNQPQHF
d_gene: -
j_gene: TRBJ1-5
abundance: once
v_gene: TRBV6-1

CDR3nt: TGTGCCACAAGGCTGGGAAATAATGAAAAACTGTTTTTT
CDR3aa: CATRLGNNEKLFF
d_gene: -
j_gene: TRBJ1-4
abundance: few
v_gene: TRBV28

CDR3nt: TGTGCCAGCAGCTCAAGACAGGGGGCAGCTGGGGCCAACGTCCTGACTTTC
CDR3aa: CASSSRQGAAGANVLTF
d_gene: TRBD1
j_gene: TRBJ2-6
abundance: -
v_gene: TRBV7-9

CDR3nt: TGTGCCAGCTCACCGGTTGGGGACGTGACTGAAGCTTTCTTT
CDR3aa: CASSPVGDVTEAFF
d_gene: -
j_gene: TRBJ1-1
abundance: -
v_gene: TRBV18

CDR3nt: TGCGCCAGCAGCTTAAACAGGGTGGGCGAGACCCAGTACTTC
CDR3aa: CASSLNRVGETQYF
d_gene: -
j_gene: TRBJ2-5
abundance: few
v_gene: TRBV5-1

CDR3nt: TGTGCCAGCAGCTTAGCGTCATCTCTGGAGGCTTTCTTT
CDR3aa: CASSLASSLEAFF
d_gene: -
j_gene: TRBJ1-1
abundance: few
v_gene: TRBV7-2

CDR3nt: TGTGCCAGCAGTTATGAGGCTATCTATGGCTACACCTTC
CDR3aa: CASSYEAIYGYTF
d_gene: -
j_gene: TRBJ1-2
abundance: -
v_gene: TRBV6-2/TRBV6-3

CDR3nt: TGTGCCAGCAGGGAAGGAGGTCAGGGAGAATCCTATGGCTACACCTTC
CDR3aa: CASREGGQGESYGYTF
d_gene: -
j_gene: TRBJ1-2
abundance: many
v_gene: TRBV21-1

CDR3nt: TGTGCCAGCAGCCAACTAACCCAGGGTTTTTCTGAAGCTTTCTTT
CDR3aa: CASSQLTQGFSEAFF
d_gene: -
j_gene: TRBJ1-1
abundance: few
v_gene: TRBV3-1

CDR3nt: TGTGCCAGCAGCATAACGGACAAGGACGAAGCTTTCTTT
CDR3aa: CASSITDKDEAFF
d_gene: -
j_gene: TRBJ1-1
abundance: -
v_gene: TRBV7-3

CDR3nt: TGTGCCAGCTCACAGGAGGTGAGGACTAATGAAAAACTGTTTTTT
CDR3aa: CASSQEVRTNEKLFF
d_gene: -
j_gene: TRBJ1-4
abundance: few
v_gene: TRBV18

CDR3nt: TGTGCCAGCAGCTTCCAGGAAAATAACTATGGCTACACCTTC
CDR3aa: CASSFQENNYGYTF
d_gene: -
j_gene: TRBJ1-2
abundance: few
v_gene: TRBV7-9

CDR3nt: TGTGCCATCAGTGGGACAGGGGGCCACGAGCAGTACTTC
CDR3aa: CAISGTGGHEQYF
d_gene: TRBD1
j_gene: TRBJ2-7
abundance: few
v_gene: TRBV10-3

CDR3nt: TGTGCCAGCAGCGTTGTAGGGGGTTTTAATTCACCCCTCCACTTT
CDR3aa: CASSVVGGFNSPLHF
d_gene: -
j_gene: TRBJ1-6
abundance: many
v_gene: TRBV9

CDR3nt: TGCGCCAGCAGCCAAGGTGGGGGGCCCACAGATACGCAGTATTTT
CDR3aa: CASSQGGGPTDTQYF
d_gene: -
j_gene: TRBJ2-3
abundance: -
v_gene: TRBV4-3

CDR3nt: TGCAGAGTCTGGGACAGAGGTGAGCAGTTCTTC
CDR3aa: CRVWDRGEQFF
d_gene: TRBD1
j_gene: TRBJ2-1
abundance: -
v_gene: TRBV29-1

CDR3nt: TGCGCCAGCAGCCAAGGGCTAGCGGGGGGCAACACCGGGGAGCTGTTTTTT
CDR3aa: CASSQGLAGGNTGELFF
d_gene: TRBD2
j_gene: TRBJ2-2
abundance: few
v_gene: TRBV4-3

CDR3nt: TGCAGTGCTAGGGTTCTAGCGGCCTCCTACAATGAGCAGTTCTTC
CDR3aa: CSARVLAASYNEQFF
d_gene: TRBD2
j_gene: TRBJ2-1
abundance: -
v_gene: TRBV20-1

CDR3nt: TGCGCCAGCAGCAGGGGGGACAGCAACACTGAAGCTTTCTTT
CDR3aa: CASSRGDSNTEAFF
d_gene: TRBD1
j_gene: TRBJ1-1
abundance: -
v_gene: TRBV5-1

CDR3nt: TGTGCCAGCAGCTCACCGGGGGATACGCAGTATTTT
CDR3aa: CASSSPGDTQYF
d_gene: -
j_gene: TRBJ2-3
abundance: -
v_gene: TRBV9

CDR3nt: TGTGCCAGCAGCAGTCCGGCGGGGCACCTTAGCAATGAAAAACTGTTTTTT
CDR3aa: CASSSPAGHLSNEKLFF
d_gene: -
j_gene: TRBJ1-4
abundance: -
v_gene: TRBV7-2

CDR3nt: TGTGCCAGCAGCTCAGGACAGGCTGCCGAAAAACTGTTTTTT
CDR3aa: CASSSGQAAEKLFF
d_gene: TRBD1
j_gene: TRBJ1-4
abundance: few
v_gene: TRBV13

CDR3nt: TGTGCCAGCAGACCCAGACCCAGGGATGAAAAACTGTTTTTT
CDR3aa: CASRPRPRDEKLFF
d_gene: -
j_gene: TRBJ1-4
abundance: -
v_gene: TRBV27

CDR3nt: TGTGCCAGCAGCTCAGGGGGTTCCTACGAGCAGTACTTC
CDR3aa: CASSSGGSYEQYF
d_gene: TRBD1
j_gene: TRBJ2-7
abundance: many
v_gene: TRBV13

CDR3nt: TGTGCCAGCAGTCTCAGGCTTTCCTACGAGCAGTACTTC
CDR3aa: CASSLRLSYEQYF
d_gene: -
j_gene: TRBJ2-7
abundance: many
v_gene: TRBV6-6

CDR3nt: TGTGCCAGCAGTCAGGGAAACACCATATATTTT
CDR3aa: CASSQGNTIYF
d_gene: -
j_gene: TRBJ1-3
abundance: -
v_gene: TRBV12-3/TRBV12-4

CDR3nt: TGTGCCAGCAGCGAACACGGGACAGGGTCTTTCAATGAGCAGTTCTTC
CDR3aa: CASSEHGTGSFNEQFF
d_gene: TRBD1
j_gene: TRBJ2-1
abundance: -
v_gene: TRBV27

CDR3nt: TGTGCCAGCAGCTTAGACGGACCTTCCTGGGGGACCCAGTACTTC
CDR3aa: CASSLDGPSWGTQYF
d_gene: -
j_gene: TRBJ2-5
abundance: many
v_gene: TRBV7-2

CDR3nt: TGTGCTAGTGGTTTGGCCCTTGGGGACTACGATGGTGAGCAGTTCTTC
CDR3aa: CASGLALGDYDGEQFF
d_gene: TRBD2
j_gene: TRBJ2-1
abundance: -
v_gene: TRBV12-5

CDR3nt: TGCGCCAGCAGCCAAGATCCCGCGGGGTTTGACACGCAGTATTTT
CDR3aa: CASSQDPAGFDTQYF
d_gene: -
j_gene: TRBJ2-3
abundance: -
v_gene: TRBV4-3

CDR3nt: TGTGCCAGCAGCTCAGACCGATACACAGATACGCAGTATTTT
CDR3aa: CASSSDRYTDTQYF
d_gene: -
j_gene: TRBJ2-3
abundance: many
v_gene: TRBV7-2

CDR3nt: TGCAGCGTTGTGCAGGGAACTAATGAAAAACTGTTTTTT
CDR3aa: CSVVQGTNEKLFF
d_gene: -
j_gene: TRBJ1-4
abundance: -
v_gene: TRBV29-1

CDR3nt: TGCAGCGTAGGAGGGACAGGGAGTTCCTCTGGGGCCAACGTCCTGACTTTC
CDR3aa: CSVGGTGSSSGANVLTF
d_gene: TRBD1
j_gene: TRBJ2-6
abundance: few
v_gene: TRBV29-1

CDR3nt: TGCGCCAGCAGCCGACTAGCGGGGAACCAAGAGACCCAGTACTTC
CDR3aa: CASSRLAGNQETQYF
d_gene: TRBD2
j_gene: TRBJ2-5
abundance: many
v_gene: TRBV5-1

CDR3nt: TGCGCCAGCAGCACAGAGACTAGCGGGGGGTCTGAGCAGTTCTTC
CDR3aa: CASSTETSGGSEQFF
d_gene: TRBD2
j_gene: TRBJ2-1
abundance: -
v_gene: TRBV5-1

CDR3nt: TGTGCCAGCAGCTTGGACAGGGGTATGCAAGAGACCCAGTACTTC
CDR3aa: CASSLDRGMQETQYF
d_gene: TRBD1
j_gene: TRBJ2-5
abundance: -
v_gene: TRBV11-3

CDR3nt: TGTGCCAGCAGCGTAGGAAACCAACAAGAGACCCAGTACTTC
CDR3aa: CASSVGNQQETQYF
d_gene: -
j_gene: TRBJ2-5
abundance: -
v_gene: TRBV9

CDR3nt: TGTGCCAGCCAGTCAGGGACTGAAGCTTTCTTT
CDR3aa: CASQSGTEAFF
d_gene: -
j_gene: TRBJ1-1
abundance: -
v_gene: TRBV6-5

CDR3nt: TGTGCCAGCAGCGCGCCTCGTGGGGCCCCGATGAACACTGAAGCTTTCTTT
CDR3aa: CASSAPRGAPMNTEAFF
d_gene: -
j_gene: TRBJ1-1
abundance: few
v_gene: TRBV9

CDR3nt: TGTGCCAGCGTCCGGACAGTAAAAGCTGAAGCTTTCTTT
CDR3aa: CASVRTVKAEAFF
d_gene: -
j_gene: TRBJ1-1
abundance: -
v_gene: TRBV2

CDR3nt: TGTGCCAGCAGTTTCGACTCAACTGATGAAAAACTGTTTTTT
CDR3aa: CASSFDSTDEKLFF
d_gene: -
j_gene: TRBJ1-4
abundance: -
v_gene: TRBV27

CDR3nt: TGTGCCAGCAGCTTAGAAGGGAAAGGCGCTGAAGCTTTCTTT
CDR3aa: CASSLEGKGAEAFF
d_gene: -
j_gene: TRBJ1-1
abundance: -
v_gene: TRBV11-2

CDR3nt: TGTGCCAGCAGCCAAGAAGTTAGGTCGGGGACTGAAGCTTTCTTT
CDR3aa: CASSQEVRSGTEAFF
d_gene: -
j_gene: TRBJ1-1
abundance: few
v_gene: TRBV3-1

CDR3nt: TGTGCCAGCAGCTTATGGCAGAACTATGGCTACACCTTC
CDR3aa: CASSLWQNYGYTF
d_gene: -
j_gene: TRBJ1-2
abundance: -
v_gene: TRBV7-9